The clone carrying this T cell receptor (beta chain) was detected only once. No antigen is known for it. This sample is drawn from a study of T cell responses to AZD1222 COVID-19 vaccine. The wider study: Researchers grouped second doses given at about 4 or about 12 weeks into one pool.

Study-level findings and limits: Nearly half of unique spike-specific TCRs reportedly avoided B.1.351 and B.1.1.7 mutated regions. White British ancestry dominated among donors, who included more females, and clonal diversity was possibly underestimated.

The germline gives CDR1 LGHNA, CDR2 YSLEER. V was shortened by 1 base and J by 6 bases, with 13 bases between the two germline ends. CDR3 length: 16 residues. Repertoires were generated with immunoSEQ multiplex PCR, while TCRdb's copy carries only in-frame clones and drops some. The table lists 150,000 to 200,000 clones, 85% to 95% of them singletons. The origin of this receptor is an adult in good health. The source material was peripheral blood, sampled on day 0 of AZD1222 vaccination. This chain uses TRBV4-3 with TRBJ1-6, with D perhaps matching TRBD1 (6 bases). In DNA form, the CDR3 reads TGCGCCAGCAGCCAAGTTCTAACAGGGATTAATTCACCCCTCCACTTT. This gives the protein CASSQVLTGINSPLHF.